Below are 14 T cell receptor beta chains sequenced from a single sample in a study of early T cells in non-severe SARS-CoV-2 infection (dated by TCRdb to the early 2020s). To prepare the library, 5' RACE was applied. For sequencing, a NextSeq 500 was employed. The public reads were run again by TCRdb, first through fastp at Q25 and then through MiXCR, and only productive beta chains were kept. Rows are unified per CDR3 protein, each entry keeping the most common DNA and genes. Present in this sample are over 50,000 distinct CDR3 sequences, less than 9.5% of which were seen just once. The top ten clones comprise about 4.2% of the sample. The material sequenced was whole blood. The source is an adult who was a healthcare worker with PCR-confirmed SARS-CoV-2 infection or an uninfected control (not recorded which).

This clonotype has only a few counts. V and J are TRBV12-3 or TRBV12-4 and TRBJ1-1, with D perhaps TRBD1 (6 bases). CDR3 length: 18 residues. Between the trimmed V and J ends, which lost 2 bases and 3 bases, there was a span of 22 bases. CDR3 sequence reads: CASSLRQLQTGRDTEAFF. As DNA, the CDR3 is TGTGCCAGCAGTTTACGCCAACTCCAAACAGGGAGGGACACTGAAGCTTTCTTT.

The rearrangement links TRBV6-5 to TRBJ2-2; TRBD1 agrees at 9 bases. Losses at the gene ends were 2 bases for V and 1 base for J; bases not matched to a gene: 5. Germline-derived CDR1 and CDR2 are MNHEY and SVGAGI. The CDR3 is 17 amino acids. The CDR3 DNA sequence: TGTGCCAGCAGTTACCTGCAGACAGGGGGGAACACCGGGGAGCTGTTTTTT. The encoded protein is CASSYLQTGGNTGELFF.

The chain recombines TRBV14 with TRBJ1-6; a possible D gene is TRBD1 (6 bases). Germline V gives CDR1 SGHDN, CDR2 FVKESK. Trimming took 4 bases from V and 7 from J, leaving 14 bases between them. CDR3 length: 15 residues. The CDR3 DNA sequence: TGTGCCAGCAGCCGATGGGACAAAAAAAATTCACCCCTCCACTTT. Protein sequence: CASSRWDKKNSPLHF.

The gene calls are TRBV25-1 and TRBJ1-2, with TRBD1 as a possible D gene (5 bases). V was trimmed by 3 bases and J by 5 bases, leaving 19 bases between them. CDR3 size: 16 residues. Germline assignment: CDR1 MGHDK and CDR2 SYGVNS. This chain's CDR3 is CASSDGICREKYGYTF. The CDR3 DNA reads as TGTGCCAGCAGTGATGGAATTTGCAGGGAAAAGTATGGCTACACCTTC.

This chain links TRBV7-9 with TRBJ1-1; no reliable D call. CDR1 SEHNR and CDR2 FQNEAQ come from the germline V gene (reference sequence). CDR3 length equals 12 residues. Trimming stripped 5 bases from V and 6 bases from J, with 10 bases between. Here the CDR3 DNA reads TGTGCCAGCAGCCCCGGACGGCCTGAAGCTTTCTTT. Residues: CASSPGRPEAFF.

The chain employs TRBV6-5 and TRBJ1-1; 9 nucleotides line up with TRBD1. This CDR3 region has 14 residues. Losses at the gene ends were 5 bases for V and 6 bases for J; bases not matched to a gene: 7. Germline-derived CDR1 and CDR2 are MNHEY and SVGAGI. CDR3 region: CASSRQGGRAEAFF. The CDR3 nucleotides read TGTGCCAGCAGTAGACAGGGGGGACGGGCTGAAGCTTTCTTT.

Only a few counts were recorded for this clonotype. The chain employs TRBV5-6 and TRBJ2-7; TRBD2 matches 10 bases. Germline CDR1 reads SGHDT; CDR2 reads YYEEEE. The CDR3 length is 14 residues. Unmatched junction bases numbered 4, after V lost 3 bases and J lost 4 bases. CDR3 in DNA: TGTGCCAGCAGCTGGGGACTAGCGCGTTACGAGCAGTACTTC. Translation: CASSWGLARYEQYF.

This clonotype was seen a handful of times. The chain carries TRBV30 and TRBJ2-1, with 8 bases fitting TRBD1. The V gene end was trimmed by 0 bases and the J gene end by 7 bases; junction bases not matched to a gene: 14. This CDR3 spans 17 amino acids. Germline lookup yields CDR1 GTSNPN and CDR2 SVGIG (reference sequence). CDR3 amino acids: CAWSVLLGTGVRNEQFF. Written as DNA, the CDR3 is TGTGCCTGGAGTGTATTGTTGGGGACAGGCGTTCGGAATGAGCAGTTCTTC.

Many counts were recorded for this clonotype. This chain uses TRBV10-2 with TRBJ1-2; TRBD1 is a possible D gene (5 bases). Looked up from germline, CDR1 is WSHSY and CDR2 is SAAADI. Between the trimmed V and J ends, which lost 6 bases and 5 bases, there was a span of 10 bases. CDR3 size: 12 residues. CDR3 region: CASRQDAYGYTF. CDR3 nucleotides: TGCGCCAGCAGACAGGACGCATATGGCTACACCTTC.

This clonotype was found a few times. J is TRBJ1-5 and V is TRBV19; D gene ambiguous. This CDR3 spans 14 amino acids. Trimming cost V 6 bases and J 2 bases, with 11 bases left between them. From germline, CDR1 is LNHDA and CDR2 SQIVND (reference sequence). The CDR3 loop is CASSLEGRNQPQHF. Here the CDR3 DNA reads TGTGCCAGTAGCCTAGAAGGGCGCAATCAGCCCCAGCATTTT.

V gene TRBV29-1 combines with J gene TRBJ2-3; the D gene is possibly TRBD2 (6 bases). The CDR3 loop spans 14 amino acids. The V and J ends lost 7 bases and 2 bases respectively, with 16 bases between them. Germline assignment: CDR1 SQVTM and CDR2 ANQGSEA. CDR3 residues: CSAKSASATDTQYF. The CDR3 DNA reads TGCAGCGCAAAATCGGCTAGCGCCACAGATACGCAGTATTTT.

CDR3 sequence: CASSLAGTTATDTQYF. The CDR3 bases are TGTGCCAGCAGTTTAGCCGGGACAACAGCCACAGATACGCAGTATTTT. V gene TRBV12-3 or TRBV12-4 combines with J gene TRBJ2-3, with D perhaps TRBD1 (6 bases). This CDR3 is built from 16 residues. V was cut by 0 bases and J by 2 bases, with 12 bases left in between.

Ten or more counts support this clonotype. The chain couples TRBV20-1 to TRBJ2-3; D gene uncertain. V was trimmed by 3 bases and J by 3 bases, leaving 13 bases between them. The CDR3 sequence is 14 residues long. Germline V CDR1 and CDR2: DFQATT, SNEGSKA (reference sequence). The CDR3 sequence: CSARITARTDTQYF. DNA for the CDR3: TGCAGTGCTAGGATAACCGCCAGAACAGATACGCAGTATTTT.

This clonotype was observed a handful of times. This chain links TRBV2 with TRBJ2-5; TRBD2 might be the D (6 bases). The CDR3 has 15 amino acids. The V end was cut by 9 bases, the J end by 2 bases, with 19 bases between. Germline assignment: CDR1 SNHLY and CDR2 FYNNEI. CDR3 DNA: TGTGCCAGTACTGGGGGTAGCGGCTTTCAAGAGACCCAGTACTTC. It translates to CASTGGSGFQETQYF.